Reported below is one TCR beta chain. Antigen: not known. The CDR3 sequence is 16 residues long. Germline V CDR1 and CDR2: SGHDN, FVKESK. Used for each TCR library was roughly 3,500 ng of total RNA. UMIs incorporating a 6-nucleotide sample barcode were appended by means of template switching. With the 5' RACE reads reprocessed, TCRdb shows one record per CDR3 protein and no DNA. The listing contains approximately 400,000 distinct CDR3 sequences. The sample comes from a study of monozygotic twins with inflammatory bowel disease. Study conclusions and caveats: Compared with healthy twins, IBD patients shared fewer clonotypes with others, especially with disease activity.

This clonotype was obtained from a human donor with ulcerative colitis or Crohn's disease, or a healthy co-twin of an affected twin (not recorded which). The J gene is TRBJ2-7, the V gene TRBV14; there is no DNA to check the TCRdb D call of TRBD2. Material: blood. CDR3 loop: CASSQESGEGTYEQYF.